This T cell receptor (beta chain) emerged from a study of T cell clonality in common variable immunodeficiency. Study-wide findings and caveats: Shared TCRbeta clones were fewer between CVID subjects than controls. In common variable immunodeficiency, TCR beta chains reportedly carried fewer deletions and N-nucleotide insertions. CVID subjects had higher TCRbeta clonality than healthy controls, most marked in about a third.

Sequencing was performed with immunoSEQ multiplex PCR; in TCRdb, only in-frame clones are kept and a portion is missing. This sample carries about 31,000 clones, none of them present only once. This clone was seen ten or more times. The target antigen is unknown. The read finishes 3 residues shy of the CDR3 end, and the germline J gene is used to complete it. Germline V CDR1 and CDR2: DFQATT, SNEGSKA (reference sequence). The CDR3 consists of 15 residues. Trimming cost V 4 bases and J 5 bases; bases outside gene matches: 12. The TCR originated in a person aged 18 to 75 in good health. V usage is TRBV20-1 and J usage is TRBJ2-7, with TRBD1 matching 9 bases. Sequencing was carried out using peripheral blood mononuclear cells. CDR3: CSATPGQGGSDEQYF. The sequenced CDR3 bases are TGCAGTGCTACCCCGGGACAGGGTGGTTCCGACGAG.